This T cell receptor beta chain emerged from a study of CD8+ T cells in alopecia areata. The wider study: Patients received oral tofacitinib, 5 to 10 mg twice daily, for moderate-to-severe alopecia areata. Whole-study results and caveats: Throughout tofacitinib, many expanded lesional clones continued to persist in scalp and blood. Scalp data also include sequences from resident alphabeta T cells of normal skin.

The CDR3 extends over 11 amino acids. V was shortened by 7 bases and J by 6 bases, with 9 bases between the two germline ends. Germline-derived CDR1 and CDR2 are LNHDA and SQIVND (reference sequence). Treatment indicated: oral pan-JAK inhibitor, 5-10 mg twice daily. The sample holds a few counts of this clone. The antigen is not known. The sequencing template was cDNA reverse transcribed from extracted RNA. Assay used: immunoSEQ multiplex PCR; TCRdb lists only in-frame clones, some missing. This sample carries more than 90,000 clones, around 60% of them seen once, and the ten largest clones take about a sixth.

The sample was CD8+ T cells sorted from blood, taken at week 56, from a patient treated with tofacitinib. This chain uses TRBV19 with TRBJ1-1; no clear D. This TCR was recovered from a human donor with alopecia areata. The CDR3 protein is CASNLGSEAFF. CDR3 nucleotides: TGTGCCAGTAATCTTGGATCTGAAGCTTTCTTT.